These 5 T cell receptor beta chains were sequenced from one sample in a study of blood T cell repertoires in COVID-19. The method was immunoSEQ multiplex PCR; TCRdb's version includes in-frame clones alone and lacks a portion of them. The profile shows under 150,000 clones, 70% to 90% of them singletons. Sequenced sample: peripheral blood. The receptor source for this set is a woman aged 35 to 49 with active or convalescent COVID-19.

The rearrangement joins TRBV30 to TRBJ1-1; TRBD1 aligns across 7 bases. The CDR3 consists of 13 residues. With 3 bases clipped from V and 1 base from J, the junction kept 2 bases outside the gene matches. Germline loops: CDR1 GTSNPN, CDR2 SVGIG (reference sequence). The CDR3 is CAWRRQGNTEAFF. CDR3 DNA sequence: TGTGCCTGGAGAAGACAGGGGAACACTGAAGCTTTCTTT.

This sequence joins TRBV7-9 and TRBJ2-7, with D possibly being TRBD2 (5 bases). Looked up from germline, CDR1 is SEHNR and CDR2 is FQNEAQ (reference sequence). This CDR3 region has 17 residues. The V end lost 5 bases, the J end lost 1 base, and 21 bases lay between the germline ends. CDR3 protein: CASSLGLSPGRSYEQYF. Written as DNA, the CDR3 is TGTGCCAGCAGCCTTGGACTCTCCCCGGGTAGGTCCTACGAGCAGTACTTC.

The chain carries TRBV9 and TRBJ1-1; unclear D gene. V lost 2 bases and J lost 2, with 10 bases in between. The CDR3 extends over 14 amino acids. Germline assignment: CDR1 SGDLS and CDR2 YYNGEE. CDR3 sequence: CASSVMTGNTEAFF. CDR3 nucleotide sequence: TGTGCCAGCAGCGTCATGACGGGAAACACTGAAGCTTTCTTT.

This clone was counted ten times or more. The V gene is TRBV27, the J gene TRBJ1-4; D unresolved. CDR3 length equals 15 residues. Between the trimmed V and J ends, which lost 2 bases and 3 bases, there was a span of 10 bases. Germline V lookup: CDR1 MNHEY, CDR2 SMNVEV (reference sequence). This CDR3 reads CASSLVLAPNEKLFF. Here the CDR3 DNA reads TGTGCCAGCAGTTTAGTTTTGGCCCCTAATGAAAAACTGTTTTTT.

Only one count was recorded for this clone. The genes are TRBV2 and TRBJ1-6, with D perhaps TRBD1 (5 bases). Germline V gene data show CDR1 as SNHLY and CDR2 as FYNNEI. V lost 7 bases, J lost 7 bases, and 11 bases lay in between. This CDR3 contains 13 residues. The DNA of the CDR3 is TGTGCCAGCATAGACAGTCAAAATTCACCCCTCCACTTT. The encoded protein is CASIDSQNSPLHF.